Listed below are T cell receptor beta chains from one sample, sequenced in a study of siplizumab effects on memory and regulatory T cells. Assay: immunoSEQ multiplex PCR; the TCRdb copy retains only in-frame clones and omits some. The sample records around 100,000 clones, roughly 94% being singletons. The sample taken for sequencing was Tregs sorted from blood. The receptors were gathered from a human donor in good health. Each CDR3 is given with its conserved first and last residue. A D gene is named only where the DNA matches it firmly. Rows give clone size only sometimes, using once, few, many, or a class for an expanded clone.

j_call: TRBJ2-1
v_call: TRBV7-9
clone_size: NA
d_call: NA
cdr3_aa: CASSPWTNNEQFF
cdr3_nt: TGTGCCAGCAGCCCCTGGACTAACAATGAGCAGTTCTTC

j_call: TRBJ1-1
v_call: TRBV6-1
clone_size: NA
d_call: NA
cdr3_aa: CASSDRTRKEAFF
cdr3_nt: TGTGCCAGCAGTGATAGGACCCGTAAAGAAGCTTTCTTT

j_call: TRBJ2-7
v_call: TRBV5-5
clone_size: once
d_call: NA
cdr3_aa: CASSPRTEFGEQYF
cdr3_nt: TGTGCCAGCAGCCCCCGGACAGAGTTTGGCGAGCAGTACTTC

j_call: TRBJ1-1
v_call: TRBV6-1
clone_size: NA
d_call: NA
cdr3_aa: CASSGQTNTEAFF
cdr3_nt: TGTGCCAGCAGCGGACAGACTAACACTGAAGCTTTCTTT

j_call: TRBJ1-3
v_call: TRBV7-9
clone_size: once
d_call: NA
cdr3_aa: CASSQIPGNTIYF
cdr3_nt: TGTGCCAGCAGCCAAATTCCAGGAAACACCATATATTTT

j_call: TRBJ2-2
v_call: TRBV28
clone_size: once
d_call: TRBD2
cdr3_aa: CASSWPKGGKRNTGELFF
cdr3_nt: TGTGCCAGCAGTTGGCCGAAGGGAGGGAAGCGAAACACCGGGGAGCTGTTTTTT

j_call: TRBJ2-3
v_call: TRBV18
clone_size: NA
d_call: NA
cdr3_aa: CASSPNTDTQYF
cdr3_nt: TGTGCCAGCTCACCTAACACAGATACGCAGTATTTT

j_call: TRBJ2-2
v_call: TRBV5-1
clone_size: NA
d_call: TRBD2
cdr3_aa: CASSSRSGGFPPGGGELFF
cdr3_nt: TGCGCCAGCAGCTCCCGTTCGGGGGGTTTCCCCCCAGGAGGCGGGGAGCTGTTTTTT

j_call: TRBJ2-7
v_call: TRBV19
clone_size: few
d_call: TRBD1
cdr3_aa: CASRYGQASSYEQYF
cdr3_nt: TGTGCCAGTAGATACGGACAGGCGAGCTCCTACGAGCAGTACTTC

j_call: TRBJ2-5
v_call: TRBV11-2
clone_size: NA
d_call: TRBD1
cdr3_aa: CASSSGQEETQYF
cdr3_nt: TGTGCCAGCAGCTCGGGACAGGAAGAGACCCAGTACTTC

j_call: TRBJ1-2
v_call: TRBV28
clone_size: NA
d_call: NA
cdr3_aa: CASRGLGGYGYTF
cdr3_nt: TGTGCCAGCAGAGGGCTTGGGGGCTATGGCTACACCTTC

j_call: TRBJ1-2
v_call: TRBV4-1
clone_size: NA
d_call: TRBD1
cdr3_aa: CASSPGQGADYGYTF
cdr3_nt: TGCGCCAGCAGCCCCGGACAGGGGGCTGACTATGGCTACACCTTC

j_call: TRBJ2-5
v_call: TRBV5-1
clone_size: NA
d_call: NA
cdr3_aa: CASSPTRQWETQYF
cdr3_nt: TGCGCCAGCAGCCCAACACGACAGTGGGAGACCCAGTACTTC

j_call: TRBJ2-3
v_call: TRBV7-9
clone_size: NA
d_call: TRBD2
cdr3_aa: CASSPLGLAEIRDTQYF
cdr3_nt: TGTGCCAGCAGCCCGTTGGGACTAGCGGAAATAAGGGATACGCAGTATTTT

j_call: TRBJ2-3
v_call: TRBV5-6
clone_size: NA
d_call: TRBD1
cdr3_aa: CASSSTGADTQYF
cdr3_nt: TGTGCCAGCAGTTCTACAGGGGCAGATACGCAGTATTTT